The 27 T cell receptor beta chains below were found in one sample sequenced in a study of cytomegalovirus exposure and HLA in healthy donors. Both 60 Vbeta primers and 13 Jbeta primers went into the PCR. Using immunoSEQ multiplex PCR, the repertoire was profiled, and TCRdb retains in-frame clones only, with some absent. The repertoire holds some 120,000 clones, with 80% as singletons. Sequenced material: PBMCs. The receptors were sampled from a male donor in good health and CMV-seronegative.

The CDR3 DNA reads as TGTGCCAGCAGCTTTTTAAGCGGCCGCACCGGGGAGCTGTTTTTT. Amino acids: CASSFLSGRTGELFF. V and J are TRBV7-9 and TRBJ2-2; D is possibly TRBD2 (5 bases). CDR1 and CDR2 (germline): SEHNR, FQNEAQ (reference sequence). V dropped 3 bases and J dropped 4 bases, with 12 bases sitting between them. The CDR3 covers 15 residues.

The rearrangement links TRBV5-4 to TRBJ2-5; D is perhaps TRBD2 (6 bases). Germline V gene data show CDR1 as SGHNT and CDR2 as YYREEE (reference sequence). The length of the CDR3 is 14 residues. V was pared by 2 bases and J by 2 bases, with 10 bases between. CDR3 in amino acids: CASSFRRAQETQYF. CDR3 nucleotide sequence: TGTGCCAGCAGCTTTCGGAGGGCACAAGAGACCCAGTACTTC.

The chain has TRBV15 and TRBJ2-7, with 10 bases lining up with TRBD1. The germline CDR1 and CDR2 sequences are LNHNV and YYDKDF (reference sequence). The CDR3 covers 15 residues. With 1 base clipped from V and 5 bases from J, the junction kept 5 bases outside the gene matches. The CDR3 DNA is TGTGCCACCAGCAGAGCTGGGACAGGGGTAAACGAGCAGTACTTC. Translating it yields CATSRAGTGVNEQYF.

The chain employs TRBV21-1 and TRBJ2-7; the listed D gene, TRBD1, was not tested against the DNA. TRBV21-1 is termed a pseudogene. The CDR3 contains 15 residues. The chain's CDR3 is CASSKRQGLPYEQYF. The CDR3, as DNA: TGTGCCAGCAGCAAAAGGCAGGGATTGCCCTACGAGCAGTACTTC.

CDR3 residues: CASSQTDRVGGYTF. The CDR3 nucleotides are TGTGCCAGCAGCCAAACGGACAGGGTAGGAGGCTACACCTTC. V is TRBV14 and J is TRBJ1-2; 8 bases are a match to TRBD1. The CDR3 consists of 14 residues. V shed 2 bases, J shed 8 bases, and the junction held 7 bases outside the gene matches. Germline CDR1 and CDR2: SGHDN and FVKESK.

The chain carries TRBV20-1 and TRBJ2-7, with no clear D. The CDR3 spans 11 residues. V dropped 4 bases and J dropped 3 bases, with 7 bases sitting between them. The germline V gene encodes CDR1 DFQATT and CDR2 SNEGSKA (reference sequence). For the CDR3, the DNA is TGCAGTGCTACCCCCCGCTACGAGCAGTACTTC. Translating it yields CSATPRYEQYF.

The table lists this clone with a few counts. V and J are TRBV6-5 and TRBJ1-5, with a tentative D call TRBD1 (6 bases). The germline V gene has CDR1 MNHEY and CDR2 SVGAGI. Deletions cut 8 bases from V and 4 bases from J, with 18 bases between. The CDR3 spans 15 residues. The CDR3: CASLNRDIPNQPQHF. The CDR3 DNA is TGTGCCAGCCTGAATCGGGACATTCCTAATCAGCCCCAGCATTTT.

V is TRBV4-1 and J is TRBJ1-2; 10 bases align to TRBD1. Germline V gene lookup returns CDR1 MGHRA and CDR2 YSYEKL. Trimming at V came to 2 bases and at J to 5 bases, leaving 8 bases not matched to a gene. The CDR3 consists of 16 residues. DNA of the CDR3: TGCGCCAGCAGCCAACCGCAAAGGGACAGGGGTTATGGCTACACCTTC. It yields the protein CASSQPQRDRGYGYTF.

The chain carries TRBV6-4 and TRBJ1-6, with 7 bases fitting TRBD1. Germline CDR1 and CDR2: MRHNA and SNTAGT. This CDR3 comprises 15 residues. Unmatched junction bases numbered 7, after V lost 2 bases and J lost 9 bases. CDR3 residues: CASSDTARGTSPLHF. The CDR3 nucleotides are TGTGCCAGCAGTGACACGGCCAGGGGGACTTCACCCCTCCACTTT.

The chain uses TRBV9 and TRBJ2-7, with D perhaps TRBD1 (5 bases). Trimming shortened V by 1 base and J by 7 bases, and 18 bases separated the two germline ends. The CDR3 loop spans 15 amino acids. Germline CDR1 SGDLS, CDR2 YYNGEE. This chain's CDR3 is CASSVFDSAGREQYF. The CDR3 nucleotides are TGTGCCAGCAGCGTATTTGACAGCGCCGGCCGGGAGCAGTACTTC. The variable domain in full, completed from reference TRBV9 and TRBJ2-7, reads DSGVTQTPKHLITATGQRVTLRCSPRSGDLSVYWYQQSLDQGLQFLIQYYNGEERAKGNILERFSAQQFPDLHSELNLSSLELGDSALYFCASSVFDSAGREQYFGPGTRLTVT.

The chain is built from TRBV6-1 and TRBJ2-7; a weak D match, TRBD1 (5 bases). Looked up from germline, CDR1 is MNHNS and CDR2 is SASEGT. The CDR3 is made up of 13 amino acids. Trimming took off 1 base at V and 5 bases at J, with 9 bases between the two ends. The CDR3 reads CASSEGSRDEQYF. Here the CDR3 DNA reads TGTGCCAGCAGTGAAGGCAGCAGGGACGAGCAGTACTTC.

V is TRBV29-1 and J is TRBJ1-4; TRBD1 might be the D (6 bases). From germline, CDR1 is SQVTM and CDR2 ANQGSEA. This CDR3 is built from 13 residues. V lost 4 bases and J 5 bases, leaving 11 bases between the germline ends. Here the CDR3 reads CSVAGTLNEKLFF. The CDR3 coding sequence is TGCAGCGTTGCCGGGACACTCAATGAAAAACTGTTTTTT.

The CDR3 DNA follows: TGTGCCAGCAGCCCGCCTAGTAACACAGATACGCAGTATTTT. Translation: CASSPPSNTDTQYF. The chain recombines TRBV7-9 with TRBJ2-3; no clear D gene. With 5 bases removed from V and 2 bases from J, the gap between germline ends came to 11 bases. Germline lookup yields CDR1 SEHNR and CDR2 FQNEAQ (reference sequence). The CDR3 loop spans 14 amino acids. Supplemented by reference TRBV7-9 and TRBJ2-3, the full variable domain reads DTGVSQNPRHKITKRGQNVTFRCDPISEHNRLYWYRQTLGQGPEFLTYFQNEAQLEKSRLLSDRFSAERPKGSFSTLEIQRTEQGDSAMYLCASSPPSNTDTQYFGPGTRLTVL.

The chain links TRBV2 to TRBJ1-2; D possibly corresponds to TRBD1 (6 bases). The length of the CDR3 is 12 residues. Germline V CDR1 and CDR2: SNHLY, FYNNEI. V was cut by 6 bases and J by 8 bases, with 13 bases left in between. CDR3 nucleotide sequence: TGTGCCAGCAGGGGGGCCAGGTGGGGCTACACCTTC. Protein sequence: CASRGARWGYTF.

The chain has TRBV10-1 and TRBJ2-1; the match to TRBD1 covers 10 bases. The J segment lost 7 bases and the V segment lost 2 bases, leaving 5 bases of the junction unmatched. CDR3 size: 15 residues. CDR1 is WNHNN, CDR2 SYGVQD, per germline (reference sequence). The CDR3 spells CASSEGGTGANEQFF. CDR3 bases: TGCGCCAGCAGTGAGGGGGGGACAGGGGCTAATGAGCAGTTCTTC.

This clone was observed a single time. This CDR3 is CASSRQGAIYGYTF. Written as DNA, the CDR3 is TGTGCCAGCAGCCGACAGGGGGCCATCTATGGCTACACCTTC. V gene TRBV27 combines with J gene TRBJ1-2, with TRBD1 matching over 10 bases. V lost 6 bases to trimming and J lost 4 bases; unmatched junction nucleotides: 5. CDR1 is MNHEY and CDR2 is SMNVEV in the germline V gene (reference sequence). This CDR3 is built from 14 residues.

J is TRBJ2-5 and V is TRBV2, with TRBD2 matching over 8 bases. The J call could be wrong; TRBJ2-7 is a better fit for the DNA end. CDR1 SNHLY and CDR2 FYNNEI come from the germline V gene. This CDR3 is 14 amino acids long. The CDR3 bases are TGTGCCAGCAGTGGGTTAGCGGGGAGATACGAGCAGTACTTC. This gives the protein CASSGLAGRYEQYF.

The V and J genes are TRBV12-5 and TRBJ2-7, with 11 bases matching TRBD1. Trimming removed 5 bases from V and 5 bases from J; junction bases left unmatched: 8. Germline CDR1 is LGHNT and CDR2 is FRNRAP. This CDR3 is built from 15 residues. CDR3 in amino acids: CASGPRDRGSHEQYF. CDR3 nucleotide sequence: TGTGCTAGTGGTCCCCGGGACAGGGGGTCCCACGAGCAGTACTTC.

The genes are TRBV6-1 and TRBJ2-7; unclear D gene. CDR3 length equals 12 residues. The V end lost 2 bases, the J end lost 3 bases, and 5 bases lay between the germline ends. Germline CDR1 and CDR2: MNHNS and SASEGT. CDR3 sequence: CASSEYSYEQYF. CDR3 sequence (DNA): TGTGCCAGCAGTGAATACAGCTACGAGCAGTACTTC.

The chain joins TRBV28 to TRBJ1-1, with no clear D. The CDR3 loop spans 12 amino acids. V lost 3 bases to trimming and J lost 4 bases, with 6 bases between them. Per germline, CDR1 MDHEN and CDR2 SYDVKM. CDR3 coding DNA: TGTGCCAGCAGTTTTGGACTCACTGAAGCTTTCTTT. Its protein is CASSFGLTEAFF.

The chain links TRBV7-9 to TRBJ2-5; D not resolved. The CDR3 is made up of 16 amino acids. V was pared by 0 bases and J by 0 bases, with 11 bases between. Germline V CDR1 and CDR2: SEHNR, FQNEAQ (reference sequence). In nucleotides, the CDR3 is TGTGCCAGCAGCTTAGCGAGAACACTACACCAAGAGACCCAGTACTTC. Translating it yields CASSLARTLHQETQYF.

V and J are TRBV10-1 and TRBJ2-1, with 7 bases matching TRBD1. V shed 3 bases, J shed 7 bases, and the junction held 3 bases outside the gene matches. The CDR3 spans 13 residues. Germline V CDR1 and CDR2: WNHNN, SYGVQD (reference sequence). The CDR3 DNA follows: TGCGCCAGCAGTGAAGGGACAGTGAATGAGCAGTTCTTC. Encoded protein: CASSEGTVNEQFF.

The J gene is TRBJ1-5, the V gene TRBV19; maybe TRBD1 (5 bases). Deletions cut 5 bases from V and 2 bases from J, with 10 bases between. The CDR3 extends over 14 amino acids. Germline CDR1 and CDR2: LNHDA and SQIVND (reference sequence). In DNA form, the CDR3 reads TGTGCCAGTAGTCCAGACAGCGGCAATCAGCCCCAGCATTTT. It yields the protein CASSPDSGNQPQHF.

This chain joins TRBV10-1 and TRBJ1-1, with 7 positions matching TRBD1. In germline, CDR1 is WNHNN, CDR2 SYGVQD (reference sequence). This CDR3 comprises 16 residues. The J segment lost 3 bases and the V segment lost 4 bases, leaving 11 bases of the junction unmatched. Here the CDR3 DNA reads TGCGCCAGCAGTGTCCAAATTCGACAGGGCGACACTGAAGCTTTCTTT. Its translation is CASSVQIRQGDTEAFF.

This clone occurred once. This chain connects TRBV28 to TRBJ2-1; 7 positions agree with TRBD1. Looked up from germline, CDR1 is MDHEN and CDR2 is SYDVKM. Trimming took 6 bases from V and 0 from J; bases not matched to a gene: 8. The CDR3 extends over 16 amino acids. The CDR3 spells CASRGTASSSYNEQFF. The CDR3, as DNA: TGTGCCAGCAGGGGGACAGCCTCAAGCTCCTACAATGAGCAGTTCTTC.

In this sample, this clone turned up once. The chain uses TRBV27 and TRBJ1-5; D uncertain. V was shortened by 5 bases and J by 5 bases, with 4 bases between the two germline ends. The length of the CDR3 is 11 residues. From germline, CDR1 is MNHEY and CDR2 SMNVEV (reference sequence). CDR3 protein: CASSPDQPQHF. The CDR3 DNA sequence: TGTGCCAGCAGTCCAGATCAGCCCCAGCATTTT.

CDR3 DNA: TGTGCCAGTGTCTTCGGGTCTGGAAACACCATATATTTT. Protein: CASVFGSGNTIYF. The chain uses TRBV2 and TRBJ1-3; D gene uncertain. Germline CDR1 SNHLY, CDR2 FYNNEI. The V and J ends lost 9 bases and 1 base respectively, with 10 bases between them. The CDR3 extends over 13 amino acids.